This is a list of T cell receptor beta chains from one sample in a study of regulatory T cells in long-lasting Graves disease. From the multiplex PCR reads, TCRdb called clonotypes with MiXCR, one entry per CDR3 protein. The sample holds 440,000 or so distinct CDR3 sequences, under 15% seen once. The same data also contributed to another study, on T cells in Graves' hyperthyroidism and ophthalmopathy.

This sample comprised peripheral blood mononuclear cells (PBMCs), obtained at new diagnosis, from a patient treated with antithyroid drugs. These receptors were collected from a woman aged 25 to 45 with Graves disease. CDR3s include the opening cysteine and the closing phenylalanine or tryptophan. The D gene is left open where the match is weak. Rows give clone size only sometimes, using once, few, many, or a class for an expanded clone.

TRBV18	16	few	-	TRBJ1-2	CASSPPPAGSRYGYTF	TGTGCCAGCTCACCACCTCCGGCAGGGAGTAGGTATGGCTACACCTTC
TRBV30	13	few	-	TRBJ1-5	CAWSQAGNQPQHF	TGTGCCTGGAGTCAGGCGGGGAACCAGCCCCAGCATTTT
TRBV18	15	many	TRBD1	TRBJ1-1	CASSPLAGGNTEAFF	TGTGCCAGCTCACCACTGGCAGGGGGAAACACTGAAGCTTTCTTT
TRBV12-3/TRBV12-4	18	many	-	TRBJ2-2	CASTPPPGSRSWTGELFF	TGTGCCAGCACCCCCCCCCCCGGTAGTAGGAGTTGGACCGGGGAGCTGTTTTTT
TRBV6-5	16	-	TRBD2	TRBJ2-3	CASSYGQREGGDTQYF	TGTGCCAGCAGTTACGGACAGCGGGAGGGAGGAGATACGCAGTATTTT
TRBV19	13	-	-	TRBJ2-5	CASSIGTGVTQYF	TGTGCCAGTAGTATTGGGACGGGAGTGACCCAGTACTTC
TRBV28	12	many	-	TRBJ2-7	CASTTTLHEQYF	TGTGCCAGCACCACGACCCTTCACGAGCAGTACTTC
TRBV27	15	many	-	TRBJ1-1	CASSLTRTVNTEAFF	TGTGCCAGCAGCCTTACTCGGACAGTGAACACTGAAGCTTTCTTT
TRBV20-1	14	many	TRBD2	TRBJ2-5	CSASGAGGPETQYF	TGCAGTGCTAGTGGAGCGGGAGGCCCCGAGACCCAGTACTTC
TRBV9	13	few	-	TRBJ1-4	CASSVGTDEKLFF	TGTGCCAGCAGTGTCGGGACGGACGAAAAACTGTTTTTT
TRBV7-2	12	many	-	TRBJ2-1	CASSSEGYEQFF	TGTGCCAGCAGCTCAGAGGGCTATGAGCAGTTCTTC
TRBV7-9	13	-	-	TRBJ1-2	CASSPPGYYGYTF	TGTGCCAGCAGCCCGCCCGGGTACTATGGCTACACCTTC
TRBV30	15	-	TRBD1	TRBJ2-7	CAWSELNGQAYEQYF	TGTGCCTGGAGTGAGCTTAACGGACAGGCCTACGAGCAGTACTTC
TRBV7-8	17	many	-	TRBJ1-5	CASSSTSTDYSNQPQHF	TGTGCCAGCAGCTCCACCTCGACCGATTATAGCAATCAGCCCCAGCATTTT
TRBV7-2	17	once	TRBD2	TRBJ2-1	CASSLVAGGSSYNEQFF	TGTGCCAGCAGCCTGGTAGCGGGAGGGAGCTCCTACAATGAGCAGTTCTTC
TRBV18	13	many	-	TRBJ1-6	CASSPDGLTALHF	TGTGCCAGCTCTCCGGACGGACTTACCGCCCTCCACTTT
TRBV29-1	13	few	-	TRBJ1-2	CSVAAGQPYGYTF	TGCAGCGTTGCCGCCGGACAGCCCTATGGCTACACCTTC
TRBV28	17	many	TRBD2	TRBJ2-3	CASRGAGYGRALDTQYF	TGTGCCAGCAGAGGAGCGGGTTACGGGAGGGCCTTAGATACGCAGTATTTT
TRBV7-9	14	many	TRBD1	TRBJ1-4	CASSKDRVGEKLFF	TGTGCCAGCAGTAAAGACAGGGTCGGTGAAAAACTGTTTTTT
TRBV6-1	13	many	-	TRBJ1-1	CASRPTPNTEAFF	TGTGCCAGCAGGCCAACGCCGAACACTGAAGCTTTCTTT
TRBV4-1	16	few	-	TRBJ2-1	CASSQEGSALYNEQFF	TGCGCCAGCAGCCAAGAGGGGAGCGCTTTATACAATGAGCAGTTCTTC
TRBV27	13	-	-	TRBJ2-7	CARDEGSTYEQYF	TGTGCCAGGGACGAGGGCTCGACCTACGAGCAGTACTTC
TRBV28	13	few	-	TRBJ1-3	CASAQGGGNTIYF	TGTGCCAGTGCCCAGGGTGGTGGAAACACCATATATTTT
TRBV5-1	15	many	-	TRBJ2-2	CASSLVLEYTGELFF	TGCGCCAGCAGCTTGGTCCTAGAGTACACCGGGGAGCTGTTTTTT
TRBV7-9	14	many	TRBD1	TRBJ2-1	CASSPGTGGGEQFF	TGTGCCAGCAGCCCAGGGACAGGGGGTGGTGAGCAGTTCTTC
TRBV27	14	few	TRBD2	TRBJ2-3	CASSMGTSGRAQYF	TGTGCCAGCAGCATGGGGACTAGCGGGAGGGCGCAGTATTTT
TRBV4-2	14	many	TRBD2	TRBJ2-7	CASSQVASGYEQYF	TGTGCCAGCAGCCAAGTAGCTAGCGGCTACGAGCAGTACTTC
TRBV28	13	many	TRBD2	TRBJ2-7	CATQTQGGIEQYF	TGTGCGACCCAAACGCAGGGAGGGATCGAGCAGTACTTC
TRBV2	16	many	-	TRBJ2-3	CASSGPGRTIVDTQYF	TGTGCCAGCAGCGGTCCAGGACGGACCATTGTAGATACGCAGTATTTT
TRBV24-1	13	-	-	TRBJ2-2	CATSDFATGELFF	TGTGCCACCAGTGATTTCGCTACCGGGGAGCTGTTTTTT
TRBV6-5	17	few	-	TRBJ2-5	CASSYSIPPSTGETQYF	TGTGCCAGCAGTTACTCTATTCCCCCATCGACTGGAGAGACCCAGTACTTC
TRBV28	15	many	TRBD1	TRBJ1-4	CASSLGGQGDEKLFF	TGTGCCAGCAGTTTAGGCGGACAGGGAGATGAAAAACTGTTTTTT
TRBV27	13	many	TRBD2	TRBJ2-7	CASSLREAGEQYF	TGTGCCAGCAGCCTCCGGGAGGCGGGGGAGCAGTACTTC
TRBV6-5	20	-	TRBD2	TRBJ2-5	CASSYSSAGLAGGPRETQYF	TGTGCCAGCAGTTACTCGAGTGCGGGACTAGCGGGAGGGCCGAGAGAGACCCAGTACTTC
TRBV13	14	many	-	TRBJ1-1	CASSHRQLDTEAFF	TGTGCCAGCAGCCACCGACAGTTAGACACTGAAGCTTTCTTT
TRBV7-9	11	many	-	TRBJ1-2	CASTEGYGYTF	TGTGCCAGCACCGAAGGCTATGGCTACACCTTC
TRBV3-1	18	-	-	TRBJ1-1	CASSQEDGITKVNTEAFF	TGTGCCAGCAGCCAAGAGGACGGGATTACTAAGGTCAACACTGAAGCTTTCTTT
TRBV6-4	15	-	TRBD1	TRBJ2-1	CASSQLQGAYNEQFF	TGTGCCAGCAGTCAACTACAGGGGGCCTACAATGAGCAGTTCTTC
TRBV29-1	13	many	-	TRBJ2-3	CSVEGGSTDTQYF	TGCAGCGTTGAGGGGGGTAGCACAGATACGCAGTATTTT